Given below is one T cell receptor (beta chain) in context. This entry comes from a study of blood T cells in healthy people across ages. Primed by a sample-barcoded 5' primer and a J-beta primer mix, a second PCR proceeded for 7 to 11 cycles. TCRdb analysed the 5' RACE reads with MiXCR anew, one entry per CDR3 protein. The table records about 730,000 distinct CDR3 sequences, roughly 47% of them present only once. Material: blood. This TCR came from a woman between 55 and 75 years old in good health.

The CDR3 sequence: CASGDPEGEQYF. CDR3 DNA: TGTGCCAGCGGGGACCCGGAGGGCGAGCAGTACTTC. This chain connects TRBV5-5 to TRBJ2-7, with D possibly TRBD2 on 6 matching bases. CDR1 and CDR2 from the germline V gene are SGHKS and YYEKEE (reference sequence). Trimming pared 7 bases from V and 6 bases from J, leaving 14 bases between. CDR3 size: 12 residues.